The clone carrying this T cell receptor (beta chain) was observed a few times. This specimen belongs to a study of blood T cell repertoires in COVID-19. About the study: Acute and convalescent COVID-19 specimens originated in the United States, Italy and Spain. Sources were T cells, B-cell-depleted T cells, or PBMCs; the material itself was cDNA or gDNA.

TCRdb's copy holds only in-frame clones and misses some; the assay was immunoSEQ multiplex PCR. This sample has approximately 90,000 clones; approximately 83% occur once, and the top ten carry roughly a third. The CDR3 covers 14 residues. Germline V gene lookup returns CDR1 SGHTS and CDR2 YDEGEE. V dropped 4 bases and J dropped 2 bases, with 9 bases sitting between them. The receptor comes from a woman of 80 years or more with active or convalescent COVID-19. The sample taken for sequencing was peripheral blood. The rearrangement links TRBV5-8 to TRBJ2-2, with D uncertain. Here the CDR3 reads CASSLLRNTGELFF. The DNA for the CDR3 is TGTGCCAGCAGCCTCCTAAGAAACACCGGGGAGCTGTTTTTT.